The next 18 T cell receptor beta chains were all read from a single sample in a study of regulatory T cells in long-lasting Graves disease. Sample time point: persistent/refractory GD, antithyroid drugs over 5 years with positive TRAb. The TCR library used RNA extracted from PBMCs. Sequencing libraries for TCR beta were prepared with iRepertoire HTBI primers and Arm-PCR of CDR3 regions. TCRdb used MiXCR to reprocess the multiplex PCR reads, holding one entry per CDR3 protein. Of 360,000 or so distinct CDR3 sequences listed, more than 20% are singletons. Specimen: peripheral blood mononuclear cells (PBMCs), collected when the disease was refractory, from a patient treated with antithyroid drugs. The receptors were gathered from a woman in her forties with Graves disease.

The chain carries TRBV10-3 and TRBJ2-5; D is perhaps TRBD1 or TRBD2 (5 bases each). The CDR3 runs 14 residues. Germline values: CDR1 ENHRY, CDR2 SYGVKD. V was shortened by 2 bases and J by 5 bases, with 12 bases between the two germline ends. The CDR3 nucleotides are TGTGCCATCAGTGAGCTGGGACGGATGGAGACCCAGTACTTC. Translated: CAISELGRMETQYF.

This clonotype was counted once. The chain is built from TRBV28 and TRBJ2-7; 10 bases match TRBD2. Per the germline V gene, CDR1 is MDHEN and CDR2 is SYDVKM. Losses at the gene ends were 6 bases for V and 0 bases for J; bases not matched to a gene: 14. The CDR3 runs to 18 residues. CDR3 in DNA: TGTGCCAGCAGCCAAGCCGCTAGCGGGAGTGTTAGCTCCTACGAGCAGTACTTC. Translated, it gives CASSQAASGSVSSYEQYF.

This chain joins TRBV5-4 and TRBJ1-2, with D tentatively TRBD1 (6 bases). V lost 5 bases, J lost 4 bases, and 18 bases lay in between. Germline CDR1 is SGHNT and CDR2 is YYREEE (reference sequence). CDR3 length: 15 residues. The CDR3 DNA reads as TGTGCCAGCAGAGAACAGGGAATTGATCGCTATGGCTACACCTTC. Translated, it gives CASREQGIDRYGYTF.

This clonotype appeared many times. J is TRBJ2-5 and V is TRBV2; 7 bases match TRBD2. With V trimmed by 5 bases and J by 4 bases, 13 bases remained unmatched. Germline assignment: CDR1 SNHLY and CDR2 FYNNEI. The CDR3 is 16 amino acids. The CDR3 loop is CASSFHWAGDGETQYF. CDR3 nucleotides: TGTGCCAGCAGTTTCCATTGGGCGGGAGACGGAGAGACCCAGTACTTC.

J is TRBJ1-1 and V is TRBV20-1; TRBD1 agrees at 8 bases. The V and J ends lost 2 bases and 5 bases, in that order; junction bases with no gene match: 7. The V gene's germline CDR1 is DFQATT and CDR2 SNEGSKA (reference sequence). The CDR3 spans 14 residues. The CDR3 protein is CSARQGAFQTEAFF. For the CDR3, the DNA is TGCAGTGCTAGACAGGGGGCGTTTCAGACTGAAGCTTTCTTT.

This sequence joins TRBV18 and TRBJ2-1; no definite D call. Trimming took 3 bases from V and 6 from J, leaving 6 bases between them. Germline loops: CDR1 KGHSH, CDR2 LQKENI. The length of the CDR3 is 12 residues. The CDR3 bases are TGTGCCAGCTCACCGGTCGGCAATGAGCAGTTCTTC. Protein: CASSPVGNEQFF.

This chain uses TRBV30 with TRBJ1-5; no clear D. Trimming took 5 bases from V and 2 from J, leaving 10 bases between them. The CDR3 extends over 13 amino acids. Germline lookup yields CDR1 GTSNPN and CDR2 SVGIG (reference sequence). In DNA, the CDR3 is TGTGCCTGGGGCCCCGGGGGCAATCAGCCCCAGCATTTT. It is translated as CAWGPGGNQPQHF.

V and J are TRBV11-2 and TRBJ2-2; D not resolved. In germline, CDR1 is SGHAT, CDR2 FQNNGV. CDR3 size: 17 residues. V was cut by 5 bases and J by 4 bases, with 20 bases left in between. The CDR3 region is CASSQYRSSSGTGELFF. CDR3 coding DNA: TGTGCCAGCAGCCAATACAGAAGCAGTTCGGGCACCGGGGAGCTGTTTTTT. Full variable domain (rest looked up from reference TRBV11-2 and TRBJ2-2): EAGVAQSPRYKIIEKRQSVAFWCNPISGHATLYWYQQILGQGPKLLIQFQNNGVVDDSQLPKDRFSAERLKGVDSTLKIQPAKLEDSAVYLCASSQYRSSSGTGELFFGEGSRLTVL.

With respect to this clonotype: A read error may be the cause here, since a much bigger clone is one base away. In this CDR3 the conserved last residue, phenylalanine or tryptophan, is missing, so a read error is likely. The V call is TRBV6-1, the J call TRBJ2-5, with unresolved D. CDR1 MNHNS and CDR2 SASEGT come from the germline V gene. CDR3 length equals 13 residues. Between the trimmed V and J ends, which lost 6 bases and 4 bases, there was a span of 12 bases. CDR3 sequence reads: CASRDGVRETQYL. CDR3 sequence (DNA): TGTGCCAGCAGGGACGGAGTCCGAGAGACCCAGTACCTC.

This clonotype has a count of ten or more. The chain couples TRBV12-3 or TRBV12-4 to TRBJ1-2; D perhaps matches TRBD1 (5 bases). The ends were cut back, 3 bases at V and 8 bases at J, with 10 bases in the middle. CDR3 length: 12 amino acids. In nucleotides, the CDR3 is TGTGCCAGCAGTTTGTCGGGGGAAGGCTACACCTTC. Translated: CASSLSGEGYTF.

The V gene is TRBV7-9, the J gene TRBJ2-4, with 8 bases identical to TRBD1. CDR1 and CDR2 from the germline V gene are SEHNR and FQNEAQ (reference sequence). Trimming at V came to 5 bases and at J to 3 bases, leaving 6 bases not matched to a gene. This CDR3 has 15 residues. The CDR3 bases are TGTGCCAGCAGCCTCAGGGGGCTTAACAAAAACATTCAGTACTTC. Amino acid sequence: CASSLRGLNKNIQYF.

The chain carries TRBV27 and TRBJ2-1; TRBD2 agrees at 9 bases. Germline V gene lookup returns CDR1 MNHEY and CDR2 SMNVEV (reference sequence). V lost 5 bases to trimming and J lost 6 bases; unmatched junction nucleotides: 2. This CDR3 has 13 amino acids. CDR3 sequence: CASSASGVNEQFF. CDR3 DNA: TGTGCCAGCAGTGCTAGCGGGGTCAATGAGCAGTTCTTC.

Notes on this clonotype: This may come from a read error, since a much larger clone is one base off. This sequence joins TRBV25-1 and TRBJ2-5; D gene uncertain. The CDR3 spans 14 residues. In germline, CDR1 is MGHDK, CDR2 SYGVNS. CDR3 nucleotides: TGTGCCGGCAGTGAATATGTCCAGCAAGAGACCCAGTACTTC. This sequence encodes CAGSEYVQQETQYF.

The CDR3 here is CASSLAERGYEQYF. CDR3 in DNA: TGTGCCAGCAGCTTAGCGGAGAGGGGCTACGAGCAGTACTTC. The chain is built from TRBV7-8 and TRBJ2-7; D possibly uses TRBD1 or TRBD2 (5 bases each). The CDR3 contains 14 residues. From germline, CDR1 is SGHVS and CDR2 FQNEAQ. Deletions cut 0 bases from V and 3 bases from J, with 9 bases between.

The genes are TRBV7-8 and TRBJ2-3; D unclear. V gave up 1 base and J gave up 0 bases, with 11 bases separating them. The CDR3 runs to 16 residues. The germline CDR1 and CDR2 sequences are SGHVS and FQNEAQ. CDR3 DNA: TGTGCCAGCAGCTTAGATGATGTCATCAGCACAGATACGCAGTATTTT. Protein: CASSLDDVISTDTQYF.

The table lists this clonotype with many counts. The chain couples TRBV6-1 to TRBJ1-1, with TRBD1 as a possible D gene (5 bases). Germline CDR1 MNHNS, CDR2 SASEGT. The CDR3 totals 14 residues. Trimming left V 6 bases short and J 8 bases short, with 19 bases between. The CDR3 sequence is CASSGRRGRLEAFF. The CDR3 DNA follows: TGTGCCAGCAGCGGACGGCGGGGCAGATTGGAAGCTTTCTTT.

This clonotype was found many times. V is TRBV5-1 and J is TRBJ2-2; TRBD1 matches 9 bases. The ends lost 4 bases at V and 3 bases at J; junction bases unmatched: 4. This CDR3 has 15 residues. Germline lookup yields CDR1 SGHRS and CDR2 YFSETQ. For the CDR3, the DNA is TGCGCCAGCAGCAGGGACAGGGCGTACACCGGGGAGCTGTTTTTT. As protein: CASSRDRAYTGELFF. The whole variable domain, filled in from reference TRBV5-1 and TRBJ2-2, reads KAGVTQTPRYLIKTRGQQVTLSCSPISGHRSVSWYQQTPGQGLQFLFEYFSETQRNKGNFPGRFSGRQFSNSRSEMNVSTLELGDSALYLCASSRDRAYTGELFFGEGSRLTVL.

This clonotype was recorded many times. This chain joins TRBV7-3 and TRBJ2-5; 8 positions match TRBD1. The germline V gene has CDR1 SGHTA and CDR2 FQGTGA. This CDR3 region has 15 residues. V lost 3 bases and J lost 6; bases outside the gene matches: 9. The CDR3 DNA follows: TGTGCCAGCAGCTTGGGAGGACAGGGAGGAAAGACCCAGTACTTC. Its translation: CASSLGGQGGKTQYF.